A selection of T cell receptor delta chains follows, all from one sample in a study of gamma-delta T cells after stem cell transplantation. TCRdb re-called the RT-PCR reads using CATT. Of over 2,500 delta-chain clones in the sample, approximately 2.9% were seen once. Input material: gamma-delta T cells. Every receptor here comes from a human donor. It is not recorded whose cells these are; they may come from a transplant donor. The CDR3 runs from the conserved cysteine through the conserved F or W. Each record gives: V gene, J gene, CDR3 protein.

TRDV2	TRDJ3	CACDAGYWGIQDGGSWDTRQMFF
TRDV2	TRDJ1	CACDAVGEASYTDKLIF
TRDV2	TRDJ1	CACDTLRIRMAGGYENKLIF
TRDV2	TRDJ2	CACDKLLGDTRRTAQLFF
TRDV2	TRDJ3	CACDTVEIGGYGQSSWDTRQMFF
TRDV1	TRDJ1	CALGEVFCSDTPWGYLISVTDKLIF
TRDV2	TRDJ3	CACDTVLGDTSSWDTRQMFF
TRDV2	TRDJ3	CACDTAHRSSWDTRQMFF
TRDV2	TRDJ1	CACEPPGDLTDKLIF
TRDV2	TRDJ1	CACDSVLGDKWKTDKLIF
TRDV2	TRDJ1	CACDTLRVTNEPGGYTDKLIF
TRDV2	TRDJ1	CACDTAGIRADKLIF
TRDV2	TRDJ1	CACDPLLGDTTDKLIF
TRDV2	TRDJ1	CACDVLGDPLTTDKLIF
TRDV2	TRDJ2	CACDSVRTGGLRSSRAQLFF
TRDV2	TRDJ1	CACDTLSLTGGSGRTDKLIF
TRDV2	TRDJ1	CACDTVSTSPDKLIF
TRDV1	TRDJ1	CALGEIPESTDKLIF
TRDV2	TRDJ1	CACDPVLGAQYTDKLIF
TRDV2	TRDJ1	CACDPLGNSIRNTDKLIF
TRDV2	TRDJ3	CACDTNWGIRSSWDTRQMFF
TRDV2	TRDJ1	CACDALTLQGDKKLIF
TRDV2	TRDJ1	CACDIVLGDTDKLIF
TRDV2	TRDJ1	CACDTLGGTPYTDKLIF
TRDV2	TRDJ1	CACDTVTGGYVPDTDKLIF